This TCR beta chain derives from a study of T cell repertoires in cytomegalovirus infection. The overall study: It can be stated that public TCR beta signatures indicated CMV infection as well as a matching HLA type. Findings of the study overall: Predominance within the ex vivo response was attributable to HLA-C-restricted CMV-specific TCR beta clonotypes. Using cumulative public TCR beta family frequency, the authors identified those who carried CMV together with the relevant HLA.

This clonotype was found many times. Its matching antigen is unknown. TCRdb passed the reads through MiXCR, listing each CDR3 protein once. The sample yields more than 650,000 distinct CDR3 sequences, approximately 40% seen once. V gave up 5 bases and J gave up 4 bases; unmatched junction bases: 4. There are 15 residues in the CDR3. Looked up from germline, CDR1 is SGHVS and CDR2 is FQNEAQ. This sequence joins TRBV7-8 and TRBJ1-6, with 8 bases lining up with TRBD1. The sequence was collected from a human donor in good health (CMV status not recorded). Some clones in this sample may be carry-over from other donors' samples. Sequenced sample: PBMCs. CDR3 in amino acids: CASSLGTGYNSPLHF. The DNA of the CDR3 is TGTGCCAGCAGCCTAGGGACAGGTTATAATTCACCCCTCCACTTT. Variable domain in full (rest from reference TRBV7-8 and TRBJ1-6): GAGVSQSPRYKVAKRGQDVALRCDPISGHVSLFWYQQALGQGPEFLTYFQNEAQLDKSGLPSDRFFAERPEGSVSTLKIQRTQQEDSAVYLCASSLGTGYNSPLHFGNGTRLTVT.